The present TCR beta chain was sequenced within a study of cytomegalovirus exposure and HLA in healthy donors. Notes on the study in general: In a later analysis, TCR beta V- and J-gene trimming showed a link to a missense DCLRE1C variant. Overall, about 160 TCR beta chains were annotated as cytomegalovirus-associated. Exclusion applied to some V segments, including TRBV6-2 and TRBV6-3, as they were indistinguishable.

V lost 1 base to trimming and J lost 0 bases, with 6 bases between them. Germline V lookup: CDR1 SNHLY, CDR2 FYNNEI. The CDR3 is made up of 14 amino acids. This clone was seen once. Its antigen is not known. It was with 60 Vbeta and 13 Jbeta primers that the PCR ran. Assay used: immunoSEQ multiplex PCR; TCRdb lists only in-frame clones, some missing. This table holds about 120,000 clones, 80% found once. Material for sequencing was PBMCs. This TCR derives from a female donor in good health and CMV-seronegative. The genes are TRBV2 and TRBJ1-1, with TRBD1 as a possible D gene (5 bases). The CDR3 loop is CASSEGQMNTEAFF. CDR3 nucleotide sequence: TGTGCCAGCAGTGAAGGACAGATGAACACTGAAGCTTTCTTT.